At least ten counts were recorded for the clone carrying this TCR beta chain. Its antigen is not identified. In germline, CDR1 is SGDLS, CDR2 YYNGEE. Trimming took 0 bases from V and 9 from J, leaving 9 bases between them. The CDR3 has 13 amino acids. Time point noted: patch test 1, 2 weeks after DPC sensitization. Sample treatment: therapeutic diphenylcyclopropenone sensitization with weekly scalp DPC. This sample is drawn from a study of human T cells and chemical hapten exposure. Findings and limits, study-wide: High-frequency TCRs, those above 1 in 1000, stayed the same after DPC sensitization. Expanded TCR counts at PT1 were positively correlated with the patch test score.

A single record per CDR3 protein comes from TCRdb applying MiXCR to the RACE reads. The data contain around 340,000 distinct CDR3 sequences, about 7% of them seen just once; the ten biggest clones take up more than 7%. This TCR came from a woman aged 18-30 years with alopecia areata. Some clones in this sample may be carry-over from other donors' samples. The V and J genes are TRBV9 and TRBJ2-2; D remains unclear. The sequencing used whole blood, collected in connection with sensitization to the hapten diphenylcyclopropenone (DPC). CDR3 nucleotide sequence: TGTGCCAGCAGCGTAGACTTTTCAAGGGAGCTGTTTTTT. This encodes CASSVDFSRELFF.